This T cell receptor beta chain originates from a study of blood T cell repertoires in COVID-19. Study-wide context: PBMCs, B-cell-depleted T cells, or T cells were the source of the cDNA or gDNA that made up the material.

Across about 22 US areas, participants ranged in age from 18 to 89 years. The study counted Cohort 3 donors as recovered given two negative PCRs, clearance, or symptom resolution. The CDR3 spans 14 residues. Looked up from germline, CDR1 is SEHNR and CDR2 is FQNEAQ (reference sequence). V was pared by 0 bases and J by 4 bases, with 7 bases between. Authors' data handling: The assay estimated nucleated cells by amplifying reference gene primers. Profiled with immunoSEQ multiplex PCR; TCRdb holds only in-frame clones, not every one. V and J calls and clone size follow that table, whereas D and trimming were derived from the DNA. Among roughly 260,000 clones, approximately 85% were seen once, and the ten largest hold 1.5% to 2%.

The rearrangement uses TRBV7-9 and TRBJ1-3; no definite D call. The source is a woman between 50 and 59 years old who had recovered from COVID-19. The material sequenced was PBMCs or T cells enriched from blood (not recorded which). CDR3 coding DNA: TGTGCCAGCAGCTTAGCCGGTTTGGGAAACACCATATATTTT. It is translated as CASSLAGLGNTIYF.